A single sample gave rise to the 25 T cell receptor beta chains below, sequenced in a study of shared clonotypes between healthy human individuals. Some clones are missing from TCRdb's copy, which holds only in-frame ones; the method was immunoSEQ multiplex PCR. The profile shows 900,000 to 1,200,000 clones, 75% to 85% of them singletons. Sequencing was performed on memory CD4+ T cells from PBMCs. The subset denotes: CD45RA-negative fraction. Source of these receptors: a man younger than 35 in good health. Some clones in this sample may be carry-over from other donors' samples.

As to this clone: A far larger clone is one nucleotide away, so this likely arose from a read error. The rearrangement links TRBV9 to TRBJ1-1; TRBD1 matches 9 bases. The CDR3 is 16 residues long. The V and J ends lost 6 bases and 7 bases, in that order; junction bases with no gene match: 16. CDR1 SGDLS and CDR2 YYNGEE come from the germline V gene. The CDR3 sequence is CASNPIYGTGTLEAFF. DNA of the CDR3: TGTGCCAGCAACCCCATTTACGGGACAGGGACCCTTGAAGCTTTCTTT.

This clone was observed a single time. The chain employs TRBV21-1 and TRBJ2-1; TRBD2 is the table's D call and was not checked against the DNA. TRBV21-1 is marked as a pseudogene. The CDR3 is made up of 20 amino acids. The CDR3, as DNA: TGTGCCAGCAGCAAAGTCCTAGCGGGAGGGCCGGATTGTTCCTACAATGAGCAGTTCTTC. Translated: CASSKVLAGGPDCSYNEQFF.

This clone was found once. This chain joins TRBV5-5 and TRBJ2-5; possibly TRBD1 for D (6 bases). Germline V gene lookup returns CDR1 SGHKS and CDR2 YYEKEE (reference sequence). The CDR3 is made up of 14 amino acids. Deletions cut 2 bases from V and 2 bases from J, with 10 bases between. CDR3 residues: CASSLGQWQETQYF. CDR3 nucleotides: TGTGCCAGCAGCTTAGGACAGTGGCAAGAGACCCAGTACTTC.

The chain couples TRBV7-9 to TRBJ2-1; 11 bases fit TRBD2. The germline V gene has CDR1 SEHNR and CDR2 FQNEAQ (reference sequence). Germline trimming cut 4 bases from V and 8 bases from J; bases unmatched to any gene: 16. The CDR3 is 18 amino acids. The CDR3 DNA follows: TGTGCCAGCAGCTCAAGCCCCCGGCCTAGCGGGAGGATGGATGAGCAGTTCTTC. Translated, it gives CASSSSPRPSGRMDEQFF.

The chain employs TRBV5-4 and TRBJ2-2, with D tentatively TRBD2 (5 bases). The CDR3 contains 16 residues. The V end was cut by 2 bases, the J end by 2 bases, with 13 bases between. Germline V gives CDR1 SGHNT, CDR2 YYREEE (reference sequence). CDR3 DNA: TGTGCCAGCAGCTTACCGGGATCACCAAACACCGGGGAGCTGTTTTTT. This translates into CASSLPGSPNTGELFF.

The chain carries TRBV27 and TRBJ2-5; D is unclear. The V end lost 5 bases, the J end lost 4 bases, and 11 bases lay between the germline ends. The CDR3 runs to 13 residues. The V gene's germline CDR1 is MNHEY and CDR2 SMNVEV (reference sequence). The CDR3 coding sequence is TGTGCCAGCAGTGCACTGCTTGGAGAGACCCAGTACTTC. Amino acid sequence: CASSALLGETQYF.

In its sample, this clone was seen a few times. The V and J genes are TRBV9 and TRBJ1-1; TRBD1 matches 7 bases. Germline V lookup: CDR1 SGDLS, CDR2 YYNGEE. CDR3 length: 14 residues. Trimming at V came to 6 bases and at J to 3 bases, leaving 8 bases not matched to a gene. The CDR3 sequence is CASNYLGTDTEAFF. CDR3 sequence (DNA): TGTGCCAGCAATTACCTAGGGACAGACACTGAAGCTTTCTTT. Supplemented by reference TRBV9 and TRBJ1-1, the full variable domain reads DSGVTQTPKHLITATGQRVTLRCSPRSGDLSVYWYQQSLDQGLQFLIQYYNGEERAKGNILERFSAQQFPDLHSELNLSSLELGDSALYFCASNYLGTDTEAFFGQGTRLTVV.

J is TRBJ2-7 and V is TRBV6-5; a possible D gene is TRBD1 (5 bases). The CDR3 contains 13 residues. Germline V gives CDR1 MNHEY, CDR2 SVGAGI. Trimming took off 8 bases at V and 6 bases at J, with 17 bases between the two ends. CDR3 loop: CASSGGRATEQYF. The CDR3 nucleotides read TGTGCCAGCTCCGGTGGCAGGGCGACCGAGCAGTACTTC.

The V gene is TRBV15, the J gene TRBJ1-5; perhaps TRBD1 as D (5 bases). Trimming removed 0 bases at V and 3 bases at J, with 15 bases between. CDR3 length: 17 residues. CDR1 and CDR2 from the germline V gene are LNHNV and YYDKDF (reference sequence). The CDR3 loop is CATSRDQGFLDNQPQHF. The CDR3 DNA reads as TGTGCCACCAGCAGAGATCAGGGATTCCTAGACAATCAGCCCCAGCATTTT.

The chain recombines TRBV18 with TRBJ2-4, with 10 bases that match TRBD1. Germline-derived CDR1 and CDR2 are KGHSH and LQKENI. V was clipped by 5 bases and J by 8 bases; unmatched bases: 9. The CDR3 loop spans 15 amino acids. The CDR3 loop is CASSRAPGTGDIQYF. The CDR3 DNA reads TGTGCCAGCTCAAGGGCTCCCGGGACAGGGGACATTCAGTACTTC.

This rearrangement joins TRBV11-2 to TRBJ2-7, with 11 bases that match TRBD2. CDR3 size: 17 residues. Germline V CDR1 and CDR2: SGHAT, FQNNGV. V was clipped by 1 base and J by 3 bases; unmatched bases: 8. The CDR3 protein is CASSLVAGTSGLYEQYF. The DNA of the CDR3 is TGTGCCAGCAGCTTAGTAGCTGGGACTAGCGGCCTCTACGAGCAGTACTTC.

The genes are TRBV19 and TRBJ2-1; D possibly corresponds to TRBD1 (5 bases). The CDR3 runs to 17 residues. Germline CDR1 reads LNHDA; CDR2 reads SQIVND (reference sequence). V shed 2 bases and J shed 3 bases, with 17 bases lying between them. CDR3 protein: CASSIRAGPIYYNEQFF. The CDR3 DNA reads TGTGCCAGTAGTATAAGGGCAGGGCCCATTTACTACAATGAGCAGTTCTTC. The full variable domain, in which reference TRBV19 and TRBJ2-1 provide the parts outside the CDR3, is DGGITQSPKYLFRKEGQNVTLSCEQNLNHDAMYWYRQDPGQGLRLIYYSQIVNDFQKGDIAEGYSVSREKKESFPLTVTSAQKNPTAFYLCASSIRAGPIYYNEQFFGPGTRLTVL.

The V gene is TRBV7-2, the J gene TRBJ2-1; the D gene is possibly TRBD2 (6 bases). Germline-derived CDR1 and CDR2 are SGHTA and FQGNSA. The CDR3 runs to 15 residues. With 0 bases removed from V and 5 bases from J, the gap between germline ends came to 11 bases. This chain's CDR3 is CASSLALAGNNEQFF. CDR3 DNA: TGTGCCAGCAGCTTAGCGCTTGCGGGGAACAATGAGCAGTTCTTC.

This chain connects TRBV28 to TRBJ2-1; 11 bases align to TRBD2. CDR1 is MDHEN, CDR2 SYDVKM, per germline. V was clipped by 4 bases and J by 7 bases; unmatched bases: 9. The CDR3 is 16 amino acids. In DNA form, the CDR3 reads TGTGCCAGCAGTTCCTTAACTAGCGGGAGATGGAATGAGCAGTTCTTC. Translation gives CASSSLTSGRWNEQFF.

Details on this clone: One end of the junction varies from germline; a read error may be responsible. The V gene is TRBV29-1, the J gene TRBJ2-7; D possibly matches TRBD1 or TRBD2 (5 bases each). The CDR3 is 11 residues long. Per the germline V gene, CDR1 is SQVTM and CDR2 is ANQGSEA. The CDR3: CSVASGDEQHF. The CDR3 DNA reads as TGCAGCGTGGCTTCCGGGGACGAGCAGCACTTC.

The CDR3 DNA is TGTGCCAGCAGCCACAGGACAGGGGGCAACACCGGGGAGCTGTTTTTT. Protein: CASSHRTGGNTGELFF. V and J are TRBV11-2 and TRBJ2-2; 11 positions agree with TRBD1. Germline V gene lookup returns CDR1 SGHAT and CDR2 FQNNGV. CDR3 length: 16 residues. Trimming at V came to 5 bases and at J to 2 bases, leaving 4 bases not matched to a gene.

The rearrangement uses TRBV4-1 and TRBJ2-3; no clear D. The CDR3 runs to 14 residues. Germline CDR1 reads MGHRA; CDR2 reads YSYEKL. Trimming took 1 base from V and 0 from J, leaving 5 bases between them. The CDR3 loop reads CASSQGRSTDTQYF. CDR3 coding DNA: TGCGCCAGCAGCCAAGGGCGCAGCACAGATACGCAGTATTTT.

About this clone itself: The sample carries other DNA sequences with the same CDR3. The chain employs TRBV2 and TRBJ1-5; TRBD1 matches at 7 bases. The CDR3 loop spans 13 amino acids. V lost 3 bases to trimming and J lost 7 bases; unmatched junction nucleotides: 3. CDR1 is SNHLY, CDR2 FYNNEI, per germline. The CDR3: CASSDSGGQPQHF. The CDR3 nucleotides read TGTGCCAGCAGTGATTCAGGGGGGCAGCCCCAGCATTTT.

The genes are TRBV10-3 and TRBJ1-5; tentatively, D is TRBD1 (5 bases). Germline V lookup: CDR1 ENHRY, CDR2 SYGVKD. The CDR3 extends over 15 amino acids. With 3 bases removed from V and 4 bases from J, the gap between germline ends came to 13 bases. CDR3 nucleotides: TGTGCCATCAGTGAACGCGGGACGGATAATCAGCCCCAGCATTTT. It encodes CAISERGTDNQPQHF.

J is TRBJ1-2 and V is TRBV7-9, with no clear D. Germline-derived CDR1 and CDR2 are SEHNR and FQNEAQ (reference sequence). The germline V and J ends were trimmed by 5 bases and 6 bases, with 13 bases remaining between them. The CDR3 contains 13 residues. The CDR3 is CASSPSLSHGYTF. CDR3 nucleotide sequence: TGTGCCAGCAGCCCGTCTCTCTCCCATGGCTACACCTTC.

In DNA form, the CDR3 reads TGTGCCAGCCACACGCTAGCGAGCGAGCAGTACTTC. It codes for CASHTLASEQYF. The gene calls are TRBV28 and TRBJ2-7; D is perhaps TRBD2 (6 bases). Germline assignment: CDR1 MDHEN and CDR2 SYDVKM. V gave up 8 bases and J gave up 6 bases, with 14 bases separating them. The CDR3 sequence is 12 residues long.

The J gene is TRBJ2-7, the V gene TRBV28; 13 bases map to TRBD2. This CDR3 spans 16 amino acids. V lost 6 bases, J lost 2 bases, and 7 bases stayed unmatched. Germline V CDR1 and CDR2: MDHEN, SYDVKM. CDR3 residues: CASRLPGLAGAYEQYF. The CDR3 DNA is TGTGCCAGCAGACTACCTGGACTAGCGGGAGCCTACGAGCAGTACTTC.

The genes are TRBV5-1 and TRBJ1-5; D is undetermined. Germline CDR1 reads SGHRS; CDR2 reads YFSETQ. Trimming stripped 0 bases from V and 2 bases from J, with 9 bases between. CDR3 size: 15 residues. CDR3 in DNA: TGCGCCAGCAGCTTGGCACCCTTGGGCAATCAGCCCCAGCATTTT. Protein: CASSLAPLGNQPQHF.

The chain has TRBV2 and TRBJ2-7; D is unclear. Germline lookup yields CDR1 SNHLY and CDR2 FYNNEI. With 4 bases removed from V and 5 bases from J, the gap between germline ends came to 6 bases. The CDR3 is 11 amino acids. CDR3 sequence: CASSVQHEQYF. The DNA for the CDR3 is TGTGCCAGCAGTGTTCAGCACGAGCAGTACTTC.

This clone was recorded a few times. The chain combines TRBV6-6 with TRBJ1-2; 9 bases map to TRBD1. Germline-derived CDR1 and CDR2 are MNHNY and SVGAGI (reference sequence). J lost 9 bases, V lost 4 bases, and 9 bases had no gene match. There are 14 residues in the CDR3. The CDR3 nucleotides are TGTGCCAGCAGTTCCGGGACAGGGACTCAGCGCTACACCTTC. This sequence encodes CASSSGTGTQRYTF.